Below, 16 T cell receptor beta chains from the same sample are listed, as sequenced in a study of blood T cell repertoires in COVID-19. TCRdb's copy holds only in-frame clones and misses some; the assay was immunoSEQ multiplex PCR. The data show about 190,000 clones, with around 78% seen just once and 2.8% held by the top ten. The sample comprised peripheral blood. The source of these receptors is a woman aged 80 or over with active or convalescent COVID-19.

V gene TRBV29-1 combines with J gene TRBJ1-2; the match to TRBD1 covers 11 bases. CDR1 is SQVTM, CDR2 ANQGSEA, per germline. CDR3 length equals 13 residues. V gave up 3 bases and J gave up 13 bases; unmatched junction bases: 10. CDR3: CSVDRTGGAVFTF. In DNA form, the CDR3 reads TGCAGCGTTGATAGGACAGGGGGCGCGGTGTTCACCTTC.

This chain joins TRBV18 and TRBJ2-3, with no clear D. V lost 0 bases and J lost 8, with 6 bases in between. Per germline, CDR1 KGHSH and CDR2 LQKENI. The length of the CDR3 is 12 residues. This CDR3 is CASSPPGPTQYF. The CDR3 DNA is TGTGCCAGCTCACCACCGGGCCCTACGCAGTATTTT. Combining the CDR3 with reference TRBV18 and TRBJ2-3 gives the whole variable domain NAGVMQNPRHLVRRRGQEARLRCSPMKGHSHVYWYRQLPEEGLKFMVYLQKENIIDESGMPKERFSAEFPKEGPSILRIQQVVRGDSAAYFCASSPPGPTQYFGPGTRLTVL.

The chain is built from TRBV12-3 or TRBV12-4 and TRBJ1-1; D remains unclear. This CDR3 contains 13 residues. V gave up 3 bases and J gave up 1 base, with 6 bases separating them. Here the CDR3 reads CASSFPGNTEAFF. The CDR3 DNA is TGTGCCAGCAGTTTTCCAGGGAACACTGAAGCTTTCTTT.

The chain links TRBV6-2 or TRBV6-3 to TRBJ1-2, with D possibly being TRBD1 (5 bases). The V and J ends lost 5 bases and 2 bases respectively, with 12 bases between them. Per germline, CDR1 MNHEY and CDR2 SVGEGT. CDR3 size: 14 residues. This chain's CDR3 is CASSTKQGNYGYTF. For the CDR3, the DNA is TGTGCCAGCAGTACAAAGCAGGGAAACTATGGCTACACCTTC.

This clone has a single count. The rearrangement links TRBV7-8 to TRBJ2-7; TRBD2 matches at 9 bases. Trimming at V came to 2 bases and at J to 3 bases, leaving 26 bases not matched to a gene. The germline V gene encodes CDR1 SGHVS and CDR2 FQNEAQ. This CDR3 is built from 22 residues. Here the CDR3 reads CASSLSPYRDPEGGGGYYEQYF. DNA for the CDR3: TGTGCCAGCAGCTTATCTCCTTACCGGGACCCCGAGGGCGGGGGGGGATACTACGAGCAGTACTTC.

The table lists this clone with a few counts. CDR3 protein: CASSFRQGAAGNTIYF. CDR3 DNA sequence: TGTGCCAGCAGCTTCCGACAGGGGGCCGCTGGAAACACCATATATTTT. This chain connects TRBV7-2 to TRBJ1-3, with 10 bases aligning to TRBD1. The CDR3 extends over 16 amino acids. V lost 3 bases, J lost 2 bases, and 4 bases stayed unmatched. CDR1 and CDR2 (germline): SGHTA, FQGNSA. Looking up the rest from reference TRBV7-2 and TRBJ1-3 gives the full variable domain: GAGVSQSPSNKVTEKGKDVELRCDPISGHTALYWYRQSLGQGLEFLIYFQGNSAPDKSGLPSDRFSAERTGGSVSTLTIQRTQQEDSAVYLCASSFRQGAAGNTIYFGEGSWLTVV.

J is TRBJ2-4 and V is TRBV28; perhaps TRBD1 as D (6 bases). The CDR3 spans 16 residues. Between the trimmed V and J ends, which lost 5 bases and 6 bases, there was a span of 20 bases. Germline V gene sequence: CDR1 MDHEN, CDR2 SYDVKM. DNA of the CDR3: TGTGCCAGCAGTACTAGACAGGCACAAATAGGAAACATTCAGTACTTC. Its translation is CASSTRQAQIGNIQYF.

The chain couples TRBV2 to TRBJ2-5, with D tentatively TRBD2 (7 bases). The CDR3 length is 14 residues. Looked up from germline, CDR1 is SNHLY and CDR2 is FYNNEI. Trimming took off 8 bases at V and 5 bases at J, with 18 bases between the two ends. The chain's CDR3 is CASGKGGGMETQYF. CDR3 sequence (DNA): TGTGCCAGCGGAAAAGGGGGGGGGATGGAGACCCAGTACTTC.

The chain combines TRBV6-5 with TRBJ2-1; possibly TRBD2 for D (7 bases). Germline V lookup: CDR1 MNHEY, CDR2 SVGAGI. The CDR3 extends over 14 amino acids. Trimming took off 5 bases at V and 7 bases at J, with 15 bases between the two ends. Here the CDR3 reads CASSSREGGNEQFF. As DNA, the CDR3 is TGTGCCAGCAGTAGTAGGGAGGGGGGAAATGAGCAGTTCTTC.

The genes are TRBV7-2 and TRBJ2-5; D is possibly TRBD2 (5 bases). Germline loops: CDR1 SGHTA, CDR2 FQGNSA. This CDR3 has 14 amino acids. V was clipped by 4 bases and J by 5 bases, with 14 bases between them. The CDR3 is CASSSRGRAETQYF. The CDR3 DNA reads TGTGCCAGCAGCTCTCGGGGTAGGGCTGAGACCCAGTACTTC. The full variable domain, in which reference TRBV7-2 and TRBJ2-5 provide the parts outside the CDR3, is GAGVSQSPSNKVTEKGKDVELRCDPISGHTALYWYRQSLGQGLEFLIYFQGNSAPDKSGLPSDRFSAERTGGSVSTLTIQRTQQEDSAVYLCASSSRGRAETQYFGPGTRLLVL.

The CDR3 here is CASSSIYREETQYF. In DNA form, the CDR3 reads TGCGCCAGCAGCTCCATTTACAGGGAAGAGACCCAGTACTTC. This chain links TRBV5-1 with TRBJ2-5, with a weak D call TRBD1 (6 bases). Per the germline V gene, CDR1 is SGHRS and CDR2 is YFSETQ. The ends were cut back, 3 bases at V and 3 bases at J, with 12 bases in the middle. The CDR3 is made up of 14 amino acids.

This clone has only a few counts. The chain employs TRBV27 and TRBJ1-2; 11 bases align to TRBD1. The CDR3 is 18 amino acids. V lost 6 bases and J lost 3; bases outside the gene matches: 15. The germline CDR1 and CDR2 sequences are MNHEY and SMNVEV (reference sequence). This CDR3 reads CASSPRGTGGSLYYGYTF. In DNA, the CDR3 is TGTGCCAGCAGCCCTAGAGGGACAGGGGGTTCCTTATACTATGGCTACACCTTC.

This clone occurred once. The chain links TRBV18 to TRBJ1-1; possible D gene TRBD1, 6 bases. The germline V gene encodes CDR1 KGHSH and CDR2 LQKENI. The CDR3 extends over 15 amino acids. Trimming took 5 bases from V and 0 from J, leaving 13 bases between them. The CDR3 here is CASSSGGGMNTEAFF. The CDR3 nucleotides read TGTGCCAGCTCATCCGGGGGGGGCATGAACACTGAAGCTTTCTTT.

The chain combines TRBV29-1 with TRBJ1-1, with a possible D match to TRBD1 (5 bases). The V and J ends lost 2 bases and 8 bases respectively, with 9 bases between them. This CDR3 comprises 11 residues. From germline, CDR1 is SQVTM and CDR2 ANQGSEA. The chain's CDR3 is CSVERGLEAFF. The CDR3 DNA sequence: TGCAGCGTTGAAAGGGGATTAGAAGCTTTCTTT.

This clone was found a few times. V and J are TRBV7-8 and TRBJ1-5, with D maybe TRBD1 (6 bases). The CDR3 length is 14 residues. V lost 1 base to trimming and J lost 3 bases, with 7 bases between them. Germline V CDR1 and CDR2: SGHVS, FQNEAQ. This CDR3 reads CASSLGQDNQPQHF. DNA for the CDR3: TGTGCCAGCAGCTTAGGACAGGACAATCAGCCCCAGCATTTT.

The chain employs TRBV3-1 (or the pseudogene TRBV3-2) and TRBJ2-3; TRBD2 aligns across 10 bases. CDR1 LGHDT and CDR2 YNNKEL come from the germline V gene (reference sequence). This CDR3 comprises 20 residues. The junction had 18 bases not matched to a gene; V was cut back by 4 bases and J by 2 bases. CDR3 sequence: CASSPKTGRTSGVYTDTQYF. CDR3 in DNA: TGTGCCAGCAGCCCCAAGACGGGGAGAACTAGCGGGGTTTACACAGATACGCAGTATTTT.